These 28 T cell receptor beta chains were all obtained from the same sample, sequenced in a study of early T cells in non-severe SARS-CoV-2 infection. TCRdb re-derived calls from the 5' RACE reads in MiXCR, one entry per CDR3 protein. The repertoire consists of approximately 73,000 distinct CDR3 sequences, with around 11% occurring once and the leading ten covering about 4.8%. Input material: whole blood. These receptor sequences come from an adult who was a healthcare worker with PCR-confirmed SARS-CoV-2 infection or an uninfected control (not recorded which).

The chain combines TRBV18 with TRBJ2-3, with D tentatively TRBD2 (7 bases). Trimming took 4 bases from V and 3 from J, leaving 14 bases between them. Germline V gene sequence: CDR1 KGHSH, CDR2 LQKENI. This CDR3 has 15 amino acids. The CDR3 DNA is TGTGCCAGCTCACGCCAGGGGAGGGATACAGATACGCAGTATTTT. Translation: CASSRQGRDTDTQYF.

This clonotype was detected many times. The CDR3 DNA reads TGTGCCAGCAGCGTAGAAGGCTCGAGGCTCGGTGAGCAGTTCTTC. It specifies CASSVEGSRLGEQFF. The V gene is TRBV9, the J gene TRBJ2-1; D is unresolved. Germline V gene data show CDR1 as SGDLS and CDR2 as YYNGEE. V was clipped by 0 bases and J by 9 bases, with 16 bases between them. The CDR3 has 15 amino acids. The full variable domain, in which reference TRBV9 and TRBJ2-1 provide the parts outside the CDR3, is DSGVTQTPKHLITATGQRVTLRCSPRSGDLSVYWYQQSLDQGLQFLIQYYNGEERAKGNILERFSAQQFPDLHSELNLSSLELGDSALYFCASSVEGSRLGEQFFGPGTRLTVL.

This clonotype was seen many times. This chain links TRBV3-1 with TRBJ2-7; 8 positions agree with TRBD1. V was pared by 5 bases and J by 4 bases, with 7 bases of the junction left unmatched. Germline loops: CDR1 LGHDT, CDR2 YNNKEL (reference sequence). This CDR3 is built from 14 residues. The CDR3 DNA reads TGTGCCAGCAGCGCCGCGACAGGGGTATACGAGCAGTACTTC. The encoded protein is CASSAATGVYEQYF.

The chain joins TRBV20-1 to TRBJ2-1; D might be TRBD1 (6 bases). The V end was cut by 4 bases, the J end by 6 bases, with 22 bases between. The CDR3 is 16 residues long. Germline lookup yields CDR1 DFQATT and CDR2 SNEGSKA (reference sequence). This chain's CDR3 is CSAIAPGQSETNEQFF. The CDR3 DNA is TGCAGTGCTATCGCACCCGGACAGTCCGAGACCAATGAGCAGTTCTTC.

A few counts support this clonotype. The rearrangement uses TRBV7-2 and TRBJ2-5; either TRBD1 or TRBD2 may supply D (5 bases each). The CDR3 has 15 amino acids. The germline CDR1 and CDR2 sequences are SGHTA and FQGNSA. V was shortened by 4 bases and J by 9 bases, with 21 bases between the two germline ends. CDR3: CASSSRDGTLVSQYF. CDR3 in DNA: TGTGCCAGCAGCTCCCGGGACGGTACTCTGGTGTCCCAGTACTTC.

At least ten counts were recorded for this clonotype. This rearrangement joins TRBV7-9 to TRBJ1-1, with D unresolved. Germline V gene data show CDR1 as SEHNR and CDR2 as FQNEAQ (reference sequence). The CDR3 spans 14 residues. V lost 5 bases to trimming and J lost 0 bases, with 10 bases between them. DNA for the CDR3: TGTGCCAGCAGCGCAGATGGACTGAACACTGAAGCTTTCTTT. Protein product: CASSADGLNTEAFF. Full variable domain (outside the CDR3, taken from reference TRBV7-9 and TRBJ1-1): DTGVSQNPRHKITKRGQNVTFRCDPISEHNRLYWYRQTLGQGPEFLTYFQNEAQLEKSRLLSDRFSAERPKGSFSTLEIQRTEQGDSAMYLCASSADGLNTEAFFGQGTRLTVV.

This chain links TRBV6-1 with TRBJ1-6; D might be TRBD1 (5 bases). There are 13 residues in the CDR3. V lost 11 bases, J lost 3 bases, and 11 bases lay in between. Germline CDR1 is MNHNS and CDR2 is SASEGT. DNA of the CDR3: TGTGCCGTCGGGACCAACTATAATTCACCCCTCCACTTT. This gives the protein CAVGTNYNSPLHF.

There are many counts of this clonotype. In DNA form, the CDR3 reads TGTGCCAGCAGCGTTAACACAGGGGGCGGCGAGACCCAGTACTTC. This sequence encodes CASSVNTGGGETQYF. V is TRBV11-2 and J is TRBJ2-5; 9 nucleotides match TRBD1. The CDR3 covers 15 residues. CDR1 SGHAT and CDR2 FQNNGV come from the germline V gene. V gave up 5 bases and J gave up 5 bases; unmatched junction bases: 9.

The chain has TRBV3-1 and TRBJ2-7; D might be TRBD1 (5 bases). V lost 0 bases to trimming and J lost 5 bases, with 14 bases between them. The V gene's germline CDR1 is LGHDT and CDR2 YNNKEL (reference sequence). The length of the CDR3 is 15 residues. This chain's CDR3 is CASSQDLGRVNEQYF. The CDR3 DNA is TGTGCCAGCAGCCAAGATCTGGGCAGGGTAAACGAGCAGTACTTC.

This clonotype showed up just a few times. The chain combines TRBV7-2 with TRBJ1-2; TRBD1 aligns across 10 bases. The V gene end was trimmed by 5 bases and the J gene end by 4 bases; junction bases not matched to a gene: 4. Germline V gives CDR1 SGHTA, CDR2 FQGNSA. This CDR3 has 14 residues. The CDR3, as DNA: TGTGCCAGCAGCCGGGACAGGGGAGCCTATGGCTACACCTTC. It yields the protein CASSRDRGAYGYTF.

In this sample, this clonotype turned up many times. The V call is TRBV11-2, the J call TRBJ2-7; 9 positions agree with TRBD1. CDR3 size: 13 residues. The germline V gene encodes CDR1 SGHAT and CDR2 FQNNGV. J gave up 6 bases and V 6 bases, and 6 bases lay outside the gene matches. DNA for the CDR3: TGTGCCAGCAGAAGGGGACAGGGCGCCGAGCAGTACTTC. Its protein product is CASRRGQGAEQYF.

This clonotype was seen repeatedly, ten times or more. The chain has TRBV12-3 or TRBV12-4 and TRBJ2-2; 8 bases match TRBD1. The J segment lost 5 bases and the V segment lost 3 bases, leaving 2 bases of the junction unmatched. The CDR3 runs 14 residues. The CDR3 here is CASSFQGATGELFF. CDR3 nucleotide sequence: TGTGCCAGCAGTTTTCAGGGGGCGACCGGGGAGCTGTTTTTT.

Ten or more counts support this clonotype. This chain connects TRBV6-6 to TRBJ1-2, with D possibly matching TRBD1 (5 bases). The CDR3 runs 14 residues. From germline, CDR1 is MNHNY and CDR2 SVGAGI (reference sequence). V was trimmed by 6 bases and J by 3 bases, leaving 14 bases between them. CDR3 coding DNA: TGTGCCAGCAGATCGGATGGGGGGTACTATGGCTACACCTTC. Translating gives CASRSDGGYYGYTF.

The chain uses TRBV7-9 and TRBJ1-2, with D possibly TRBD1 on 5 matching bases. The CDR3 is 14 amino acids. V was pared by 2 bases and J by 5 bases, with 12 bases between. The germline gives CDR1 SEHNR, CDR2 FQNEAQ (reference sequence). The CDR3 loop reads CASSLQGPAYGYTF. DNA of the CDR3: TGTGCCAGCAGCTTACAGGGTCCTGCGTATGGCTACACCTTC.

A few counts support this clonotype. V and J are TRBV5-6 and TRBJ2-1; TRBD1 matches 10 bases. The CDR3 is 16 amino acids. V shed 0 bases and J 4 bases; nucleotides not matched to a gene: 4. CDR1 and CDR2 (germline): SGHDT, YYEEEE. CDR3 amino acids: CASSLVRDRGYNEQFF. The CDR3 DNA reads TGTGCCAGCAGCTTGGTCCGGGACAGGGGATACAATGAGCAGTTCTTC.

The chain couples TRBV15 to TRBJ2-3; maybe TRBD2 (6 bases). The CDR3 contains 16 residues. Germline V gene data show CDR1 as LNHNV and CDR2 as YYDKDF (reference sequence). V lost 3 bases to trimming and J lost 0 bases, with 13 bases between them. This chain's CDR3 is CATSSPGDGSTDTQYF. Here the CDR3 DNA reads TGTGCCACCAGCAGCCCGGGGGATGGTAGCACAGATACGCAGTATTTT.

J is TRBJ2-1 and V is TRBV5-4, with TRBD1 identical over 7 bases. Per the germline V gene, CDR1 is SGHNT and CDR2 is YYREEE (reference sequence). The CDR3 consists of 15 residues. Unmatched junction bases numbered 8, after V lost 4 bases and J lost 4 bases. Here the CDR3 reads CASSQTSTGYNEQFF. The CDR3 nucleotides read TGTGCCAGCAGCCAGACTTCGACAGGGTACAATGAGCAGTTCTTC.

J is TRBJ1-4 and V is TRBV7-2, with TRBD1 matching over 10 bases. Germline CDR1 SGHTA, CDR2 FQGNSA. The junction had 5 bases not matched to a gene; V was cut back by 2 bases and J by 5 bases. The CDR3 contains 16 residues. The CDR3 sequence is CASSLRRDRGNEKLFF. The CDR3 DNA reads TGTGCCAGCAGCTTACGCCGGGACAGGGGAAATGAAAAACTGTTTTTT.

This clonotype was detected a few times. A much larger clonotype is one base distant, so this may be a read error. The rearrangement links TRBV29-1 to TRBJ2-4; the D gene is possibly TRBD1 (5 bases). Germline CDR1 SQVTM, CDR2 ANQGSEA. The CDR3 loop spans 14 amino acids. V lost 3 bases to trimming and J lost 5 bases, with 14 bases between them. CDR3 region: CSVDDRGQENIQYF. CDR3 sequence (DNA): TGCAGCGTTGATGATAGGGGTCAGGAAAACATTCAGTACTTC.

This clonotype has at least ten counts. The rearrangement links TRBV7-9 to TRBJ2-4; D might be TRBD2 (6 bases). V lost 1 base, J lost 1 base, and 14 bases lay in between. Germline CDR1 reads SEHNR; CDR2 reads FQNEAQ (reference sequence). This CDR3 has 17 amino acids. CDR3 residues: CASSLVGGERAKNIQYF. CDR3 sequence (DNA): TGTGCCAGCAGCTTAGTTGGAGGGGAGAGGGCCAAAAACATTCAGTACTTC.

This clonotype showed up many times. The CDR3 coding sequence is TGTGCCAGCAGCTTCTCCCCCAGGGTCGGTTCAGATACGCAGTATTTT. Protein: CASSFSPRVGSDTQYF. V and J are TRBV5-6 and TRBJ2-3, with a weak D call TRBD1 (5 bases). Per germline, CDR1 SGHDT and CDR2 YYEEEE. Trimming took off 2 bases at V and 4 bases at J, with 17 bases between the two ends. The CDR3 covers 16 residues. The whole variable domain, remainder taken from reference TRBV5-6 and TRBJ2-3, is DAGVTQSPTHLIKTRGQQVTLRCSPKSGHDTVSWYQQALGQGPQFIFQYYEEEERQRGNFPDRFSGHQFPNYSSELNVNALLLGDSALYLCASSFSPRVGSDTQYFGPGTRLTVL.

This clonotype was found many times. This chain uses TRBV7-3 with TRBJ2-5; 8 bases agree with TRBD2. Trimming at V came to 5 bases and at J to 5 bases, leaving 10 bases not matched to a gene. This CDR3 contains 15 residues. The V gene's germline CDR1 is SGHTA and CDR2 FQGTGA. The CDR3 is CASSPRGGPQETQYF. CDR3 nucleotides: TGTGCCAGCAGCCCCCGGGGGGGCCCACAGGAGACCCAGTACTTC. Variable domain in full (rest from reference TRBV7-3 and TRBJ2-5): GAGVSQTPSNKVTEKGKYVELRCDPISGHTALYWYRQSLGQGPEFLIYFQGTGAADDSGLPNDRFFAVRPEGSVSTLKIQRTERGDSAVYLCASSPRGGPQETQYFGPGTRLLVL.

The chain employs TRBV20-1 and TRBJ1-5; D is unresolved. CDR3 size: 16 residues. Germline CDR1 and CDR2: DFQATT and SNEGSKA (reference sequence). Between the trimmed V and J ends, which lost 0 bases and 1 base, there was a span of 13 bases. The CDR3 reads CSARDPDGRSNQPQHF. CDR3 in DNA: TGCAGTGCTAGAGATCCCGATGGCCGGAGCAATCAGCCCCAGCATTTT.

Ten or more counts support this clonotype. CDR3 region: CASSVDPGPGELFF. CDR3 DNA: TGTGCCAGCAGCGTAGATCCAGGCCCCGGGGAGCTGTTTTTT. The chain joins TRBV9 to TRBJ2-2, with D uncertain. V gave up 0 bases and J gave up 6 bases, with 9 bases separating them. CDR1 is SGDLS and CDR2 is YYNGEE in the germline V gene. The CDR3 contains 14 residues.

This clonotype occurred many times. The V call is TRBV6-2 or TRBV6-3, the J call TRBJ2-5, with D uncertain. CDR1 is MNHEY and CDR2 is SVGEGT in the germline V gene. The CDR3 contains 13 residues. V lost 5 bases and J lost 5, with 12 bases in between. CDR3 protein: CASSLLGLETQYF. For the CDR3, the DNA is TGTGCCAGCAGTCTCCTAGGTTTGGAGACCCAGTACTTC.

V usage is TRBV9 and J usage is TRBJ2-3, with D perhaps matching TRBD1 (6 bases). The CDR3 has 15 amino acids. Trimming shortened V by 7 bases and J by 2 bases, and 17 bases separated the two germline ends. The germline gives CDR1 SGDLS, CDR2 YYNGEE. As DNA, the CDR3 is TGTGCCAGCCGCCAGGGGCGGACGGCCACAGATACGCAGTATTTT. It is translated as CASRQGRTATDTQYF.

There are many counts of this clonotype. The chain links TRBV7-9 to TRBJ1-3; perhaps TRBD1 as D (5 bases). Germline CDR1 SEHNR, CDR2 FQNEAQ (reference sequence). The CDR3 is 14 residues long. Deletions cut 5 bases from V and 1 base from J, with 9 bases between. This chain's CDR3 is CASSGGSSGNTIYF. CDR3 DNA sequence: TGTGCCAGCAGCGGGGGGAGTTCTGGAAACACCATATATTTT.

This clonotype was counted many times. This rearrangement joins TRBV12-3 or TRBV12-4 to TRBJ2-4, with 8 bases lining up with TRBD2. CDR3 size: 14 residues. V lost 3 bases to trimming and J lost 8 bases; unmatched junction nucleotides: 6. The CDR3 is CASSLIYGGDIQYF. The CDR3 DNA reads TGTGCCAGCAGTTTGATTTACGGGGGGGACATTCAGTACTTC.